This record concerns one T cell receptor (beta chain) sequence. Its antigen is unidentified. This entry belongs to a study of brain T cells in children with intractable seizures. Findings of the study overall: Only CDR3 sequence similarity suggested viral specificity, without known HCMV serostatus.

Sequencing used immunoSEQ multiplex PCR; TCRdb keeps in-frame clones, though not all of them. The sample lists 55,000 to 80,000 clones, approximately 94% occurring once. Surgery cases with the highest brain T cell transcript signatures were chosen for sequencing. Germline loops: CDR1 SGHVS, CDR2 FNYEAQ. The CDR3 runs to 17 residues. Between the trimmed V and J ends, which lost 2 bases and 1 base, there was a span of 17 bases. The sequenced sample was peripheral blood, obtained at surgery. This chain links TRBV7-6 with TRBJ2-5; perhaps TRBD2 as D (6 bases). The source of this sequence is a boy under three years old with focal cortical dysplasia and intractable seizures. CDR3 region: CASSLSGGAPAQETQYF. In DNA, the CDR3 is TGTGCCAGCAGCTTATCCGGCGGGGCCCCTGCCCAAGAGACCCAGTACTTC.